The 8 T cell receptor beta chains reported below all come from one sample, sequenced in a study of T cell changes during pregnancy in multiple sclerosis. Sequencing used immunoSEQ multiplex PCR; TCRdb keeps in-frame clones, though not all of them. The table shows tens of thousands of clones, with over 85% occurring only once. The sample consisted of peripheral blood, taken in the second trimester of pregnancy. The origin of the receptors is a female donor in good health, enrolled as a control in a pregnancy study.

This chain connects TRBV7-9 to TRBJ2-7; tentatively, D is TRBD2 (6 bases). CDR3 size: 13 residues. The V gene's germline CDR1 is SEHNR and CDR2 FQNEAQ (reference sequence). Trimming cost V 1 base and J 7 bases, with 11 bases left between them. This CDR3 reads CASSLGGAGEQYF. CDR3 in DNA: TGTGCCAGCAGCTTAGGAGGGGCGGGGGAGCAGTACTTC.

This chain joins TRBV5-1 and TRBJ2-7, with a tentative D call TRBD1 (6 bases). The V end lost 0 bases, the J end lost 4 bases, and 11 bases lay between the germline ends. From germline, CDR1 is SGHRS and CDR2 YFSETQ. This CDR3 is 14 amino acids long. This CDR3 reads CASSLEGRGYEQYF. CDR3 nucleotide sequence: TGCGCCAGCAGCTTGGAAGGCAGGGGTTACGAGCAGTACTTC.

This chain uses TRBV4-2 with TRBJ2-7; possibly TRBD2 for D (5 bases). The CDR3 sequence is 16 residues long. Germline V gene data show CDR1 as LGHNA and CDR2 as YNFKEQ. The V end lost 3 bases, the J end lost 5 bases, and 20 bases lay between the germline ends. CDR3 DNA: TGTGCCAGCAGCCACGAATACGGGGTTCCCCCTGACGAGCAGTACTTC. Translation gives CASSHEYGVPPDEQYF.

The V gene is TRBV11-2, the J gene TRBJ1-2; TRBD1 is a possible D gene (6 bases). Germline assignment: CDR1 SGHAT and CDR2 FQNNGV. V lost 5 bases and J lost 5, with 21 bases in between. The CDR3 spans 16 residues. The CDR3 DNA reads TGTGCCAGCAGCCCACCGGTAGCAGGGGCTAGGTATGGCTACACCTTC. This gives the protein CASSPPVAGARYGYTF.

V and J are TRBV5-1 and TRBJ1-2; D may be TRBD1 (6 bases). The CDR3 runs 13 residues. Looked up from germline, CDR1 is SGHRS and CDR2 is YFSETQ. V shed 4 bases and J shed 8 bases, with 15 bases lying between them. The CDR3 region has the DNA TGCGCCAGCAGCCTAGGACCTGGGGGCGGCTACACCTTC. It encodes CASSLGPGGGYTF.

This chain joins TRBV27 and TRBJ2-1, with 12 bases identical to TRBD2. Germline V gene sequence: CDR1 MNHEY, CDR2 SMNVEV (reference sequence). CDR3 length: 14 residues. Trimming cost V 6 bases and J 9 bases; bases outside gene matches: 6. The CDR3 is CASSLAGGPLEQFF. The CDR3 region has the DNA TGTGCCAGCAGCCTAGCGGGAGGGCCCCTTGAGCAGTTCTTC.

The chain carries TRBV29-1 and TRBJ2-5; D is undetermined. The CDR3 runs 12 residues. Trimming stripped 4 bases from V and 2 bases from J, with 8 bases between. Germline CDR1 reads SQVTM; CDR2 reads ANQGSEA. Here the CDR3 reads CSVGGSQETQYF. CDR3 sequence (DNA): TGCAGCGTTGGTGGCAGTCAAGAGACCCAGTACTTC.

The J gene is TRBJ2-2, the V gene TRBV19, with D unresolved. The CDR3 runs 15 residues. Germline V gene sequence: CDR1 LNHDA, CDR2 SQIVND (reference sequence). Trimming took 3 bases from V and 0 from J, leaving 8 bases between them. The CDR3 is CASSIRWPNTGELFF. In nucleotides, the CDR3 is TGTGCCAGTAGTATCCGCTGGCCGAACACCGGGGAGCTGTTTTTT.